The clone carrying this TCR beta chain showed up just a few times. Its antigen is undetermined. This sample's time point: persistent/refractory GD, antithyroid drugs over 5 years with positive TRAb. RNA isolated from PBMCs was used to make the TCR library. Clinicians diagnosed Graves' disease using American Thyroid Association guidelines. According to the study, TCR beta libraries were built with iRepertoire HTBI primers and CDR3-region Arm-PCR. Each CDR3 protein is one row after TCRdb ran MiXCR on the multiplex PCR reads. The sample includes a few hundred thousand distinct CDR3 sequences, around a quarter of them seen just once. The data are from a study of regulatory T cells in long-lasting Graves disease. Study-wide results and limits: There was favoring of TRBV28, TRBJ1-2 and TRBJ2-5 in persistent disease.

V was pared by 5 bases and J by 3 bases, with 5 bases of the junction left unmatched. Germline assignment: CDR1 SGHTA and CDR2 FQGNSA. This CDR3 region has 14 residues. The sequence was obtained from a female donor with Graves disease. Sequencing was performed on peripheral blood mononuclear cells (PBMCs), taken when the disease was refractory, from a patient treated with antithyroid drugs. The genes are TRBV7-2 and TRBJ2-7, with 9 bases identical to TRBD2. The CDR3 protein is CASSPSSGDYEQYF. For the CDR3, the DNA is TGTGCCAGCAGCCCCTCTAGCGGGGACTACGAGCAGTACTTC.